The source of this T cell receptor (beta chain) is a study of blood T cell repertoires in COVID-19. Study-level information: The origin of the acute and convalescent COVID-19 samples was the United States, Italy and Spain.

Profiling relied on immunoSEQ multiplex PCR, and the TCRdb table lists in-frame clones only, not all of them. The table includes more than 140,000 clones, about 80% detected once. Per germline, CDR1 SGHTA and CDR2 FQGNSA. CDR3 size: 16 residues. With 1 base clipped from V and 3 bases from J, the junction kept 7 bases outside the gene matches. Sequenced material: peripheral blood. The receptor was isolated from a human donor in a cohort sampled during active COVID-19. The chain links TRBV7-2 to TRBJ2-3; 7 bases are a match to TRBD2. The CDR3 region has the DNA TGTGCCAGCAGCTTAGAGGGCAGGGAGGGGACAGATACGCAGTATTTT. Protein: CASSLEGREGTDTQYF.